These 7 T cell receptor beta chains were all obtained from the same sample, sequenced in a study of CD8 T cells in ankylosing spondylitis. MiXCR, applied by TCRdb to the 5' RACE reads, yields one record per CDR3 protein. The profile covers nearly 250,000 distinct CDR3 sequences, with roughly 32% appearing a single time and 4% to 5.5% taken by the ten largest. Sequenced sample: blood, either unsorted or a sorted T cell fraction (not recorded which). These receptors originate from a male donor with ankylosing spondylitis or in good health (not recorded which).

The chain combines TRBV6-2 or TRBV6-3 with TRBJ2-2; the D call may be TRBD1 or TRBD2 (5 bases each). From germline, CDR1 is MNHEY and CDR2 SVGEGT. Trimming pared 4 bases from V and 9 bases from J, leaving 15 bases between. The CDR3 has 14 amino acids. In DNA, the CDR3 is TGTGCCAGCAGTTCACCCGGGGCCGGTAGGGAGCTGTTTTTT. Translating gives CASSSPGAGRELFF.

This clonotype was counted a few times. The V and J genes are TRBV20-1 and TRBJ1-2, with D maybe TRBD1 (5 bases). The CDR3 has 13 amino acids. Trimming stripped 5 bases from V and 2 bases from J, with 12 bases between. Germline CDR1 is DFQATT and CDR2 is SNEGSKA (reference sequence). The CDR3 protein is CSAYSGLNYGYTF. The DNA for the CDR3 is TGCAGTGCTTACTCGGGGCTAAACTATGGCTACACCTTC.

About this clonotype itself: This may be a read error, as it is one base from a much larger clone. CDR3 DNA sequence: TGTGCCAGCACCCCGGACTTCTATACGCAGTATTTT. Translated, it gives CASTPDFYTQYF. This rearrangement joins TRBV5-5 to TRBJ2-3; D possibly corresponds to TRBD2 (5 bases). Between the trimmed V and J ends, which lost 6 bases and 7 bases, there was a span of 12 bases. The length of the CDR3 is 12 residues. CDR1 and CDR2 from the germline V gene are SGHKS and YYEKEE (reference sequence).

This clonotype was recorded many times. V is TRBV7-2 and J is TRBJ2-7; D unresolved. The V and J ends lost 5 bases and 4 bases respectively, with 6 bases between them. The CDR3 loop spans 11 amino acids. Per the germline V gene, CDR1 is SGHTA and CDR2 is FQGNSA. The CDR3 region is CASSNLYEQYF. The CDR3 nucleotides are TGTGCCAGCAGCAATCTATACGAGCAGTACTTC.

The chain uses TRBV25-1 and TRBJ1-1; D call uncertain. CDR3 length: 13 amino acids. The V gene lost 7 bases and the J gene lost 5 bases, with 14 bases spanning the gap. Germline CDR1 MGHDK, CDR2 SYGVNS. CDR3 region: CASIPSGGTEAFF. The CDR3, as DNA: TGTGCCAGCATCCCCTCCGGAGGAACTGAAGCTTTCTTT.

The chain couples TRBV7-8 to TRBJ1-5; D remains ambiguous. Trimming shortened V by 3 bases and J by 7 bases, and 7 bases separated the two germline ends. From germline, CDR1 is SGHVS and CDR2 FQNEAQ. The CDR3 has 12 residues. The CDR3 coding sequence is TGTGCCAGCAGCTTCGCAGGCCAGCCCCAGCATTTT. It translates to CASSFAGQPQHF.

CDR3 region: CSASPGQDYNEQFF. The CDR3 DNA sequence: TGCAGTGCTAGCCCGGGACAGGACTACAATGAGCAGTTCTTC. V and J are TRBV20-1 and TRBJ2-1; 8 bases match TRBD1. The CDR3 consists of 14 residues. Trimming cost V 3 bases and J 3 bases; bases outside gene matches: 4. Looked up from germline, CDR1 is DFQATT and CDR2 is SNEGSKA (reference sequence).